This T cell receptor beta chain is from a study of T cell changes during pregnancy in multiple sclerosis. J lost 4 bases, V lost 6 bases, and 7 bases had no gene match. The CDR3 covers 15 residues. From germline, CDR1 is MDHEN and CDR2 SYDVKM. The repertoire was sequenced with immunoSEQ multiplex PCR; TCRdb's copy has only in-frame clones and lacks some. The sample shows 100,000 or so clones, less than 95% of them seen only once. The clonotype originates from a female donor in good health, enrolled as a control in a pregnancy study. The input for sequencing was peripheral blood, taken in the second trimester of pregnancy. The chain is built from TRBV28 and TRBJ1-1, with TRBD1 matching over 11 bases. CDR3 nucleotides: TGTGCCAGCAGAAGGACAGGGGGCTCGGGCACTGAAGCTTTCTTT. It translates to CASRRTGGSGTEAFF.